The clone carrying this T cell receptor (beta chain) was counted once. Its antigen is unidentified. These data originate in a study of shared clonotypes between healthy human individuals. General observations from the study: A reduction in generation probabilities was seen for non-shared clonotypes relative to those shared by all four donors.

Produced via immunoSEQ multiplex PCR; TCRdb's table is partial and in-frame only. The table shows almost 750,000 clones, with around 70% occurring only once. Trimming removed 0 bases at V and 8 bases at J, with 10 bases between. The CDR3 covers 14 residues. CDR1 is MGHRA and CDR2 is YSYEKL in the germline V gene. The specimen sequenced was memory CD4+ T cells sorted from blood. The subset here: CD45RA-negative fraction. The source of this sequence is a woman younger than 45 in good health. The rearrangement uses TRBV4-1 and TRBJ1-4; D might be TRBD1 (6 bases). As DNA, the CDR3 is TGCGCCAGCAGCCAAGATGGGGGCGGCGAAAAACTGTTTTTT. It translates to CASSQDGGGEKLFF.